The 21 T cell receptor beta chains below come from one sample, sequenced in a study of tumor-infiltrating lymphocytes in glioblastoma multiforme. Three nested ARM-PCR rounds with V-beta and C-beta primers built TCRB libraries. TCRdb re-analysed the multiplex PCR reads in MiXCR, keeping a single row per CDR3 protein. The sample holds around 30,000 distinct CDR3 sequences, under 70% seen once. The sequenced sample was brain tumor tissue. These receptors were collected from a male donor with glioblastoma.

This chain uses TRBV29-1 with TRBJ2-7; a weak D match, TRBD2 (5 bases). Trimming stripped 4 bases from V and 4 bases from J, with 14 bases between. Per the germline V gene, CDR1 is SQVTM and CDR2 is ANQGSEA. The CDR3 is 13 residues long. The CDR3 is CSVASREQYEQYF. DNA of the CDR3: TGCAGCGTTGCGAGTAGGGAGCAGTACGAGCAGTACTTC.

The gene calls are TRBV7-2 and TRBJ2-7; D possibly corresponds to TRBD1 (6 bases). The CDR3 runs 13 residues. V lost 2 bases and J 3 bases, leaving 8 bases between the germline ends. CDR1 and CDR2 (germline): SGHTA, FQGNSA. CDR3 bases: TGTGCCAGCAGCTTATGGACAGACTACGAGCAGTACTTC. Translating gives CASSLWTDYEQYF.

To note about this clonotype: Because the CDR3 is missing its conserved closing phenylalanine or tryptophan, this is likely a read error. The chain couples TRBV2 to TRBJ2-1; D call uncertain. Trimming shortened V by 6 bases and J by 6 bases, and 3 bases separated the two germline ends. Germline V lookup: CDR1 SNHLY, CDR2 FYNNEI. The CDR3 length is 10 residues. The CDR3 DNA sequence: TGTGCCAGCAGGAGCAATGAGCAGTTCTCC. This codes for CASRSNEQFS.

About this clonotype: A junction end diverges from the germline sequence, so it may reflect a read error. The chain recombines TRBV20-1 with TRBJ2-7, with a possible D match to TRBD2 (6 bases). The V gene's germline CDR1 is DFQATT and CDR2 SNEGSKA (reference sequence). CDR3 length: 14 amino acids. CDR3 DNA sequence: TGCAATGCTAGGCGGGACTTCCTCGCCAACGAGCAGTACTTC. The encoded protein is CNARRDFLANEQYF.

Worth noting for this clonotype: Germline is not matched at one junction end, which may reflect a read error. The chain's CDR3 is CSARDHGTIRRSTYDQYF. The CDR3 coding sequence is TGCAGTGCTAGAGATCACGGGACAATAAGAAGATCTACCTACGATCAGTACTTC. This chain connects TRBV20-1 to TRBJ2-7, with D possibly matching TRBD1 (6 bases). This CDR3 is built from 18 residues. The V gene's germline CDR1 is DFQATT and CDR2 SNEGSKA (reference sequence).

The J gene is TRBJ2-5, the V gene TRBV11-2; unclear D gene. Germline loops: CDR1 SGHAT, CDR2 FQNNGV. The CDR3 totals 15 residues. The V end lost 2 bases, the J end lost 1 base, and 11 bases lay between the germline ends. The CDR3 sequence: CASSLSGFIQETQYF. The CDR3 region has the DNA TGTGCCAGCAGCTTAAGTGGATTCATCCAAGAGACCCAGTACTTC.

Remarks on this clonotype: Mismatch with germline at one junction end may stem from a read error. V usage is TRBV10-2 and J usage is TRBJ1-5, with D possibly being TRBD1 (6 bases). Germline V CDR1 and CDR2: WSHSY, SAAADI. The CDR3 has 16 amino acids. The CDR3, as DNA: TGCACCAGCAGTGAGATCGGGGGGGCTAGTAGTCAGCCCCAGCTTTTT. This sequence encodes CTSSEIGGASSQPQLF.

The V gene is TRBV10-2, the J gene TRBJ2-3; no reliable D call. This CDR3 has 12 amino acids. The germline CDR1 and CDR2 sequences are WSHSY and SAAADI. V was pared by 6 bases and J by 8 bases, with 12 bases between. The DNA for the CDR3 is TGCGCCAGCAGATCACGGGCGGCTACGCAGTATTTT. The encoded protein is CASRSRAATQYF.

Remarks on this clonotype: A read error may explain this, as a much larger clone is one base away. The chain recombines TRBV28 with TRBJ2-7; the match to TRBD1 covers 8 bases. Germline loops: CDR1 MDHEN, CDR2 SYDVKM. This CDR3 region has 14 residues. This CDR3 is CASSLQQGAYEQHF. The CDR3 DNA reads as TGTGCCAGCAGTTTGCAGCAGGGGGCCTACGAGCAGCACTTC.

Concerning this clonotype itself: The junction shows a germline mismatch at one end, possibly a read error. The chain has TRBV10-3 and TRBJ1-2; D not resolved. There are 13 residues in the CDR3. The germline CDR1 and CDR2 sequences are ENHRY and SYGVKD. Written as DNA, the CDR3 is TGTACCATCAGTGCCGCAGCTGGAAATGACTACATCTTC. Translating it yields CTISAAAGNDYIF.

This rearrangement joins TRBV11-2 to TRBJ2-2; D possibly corresponds to TRBD2 (5 bases). The CDR3 is made up of 14 amino acids. Trimming cost V 8 bases and J 1 base, with 11 bases left between them. CDR1 is SGHAT and CDR2 is FQNNGV in the germline V gene. The CDR3 sequence: CASAVGGNTGELFF. The CDR3 nucleotides read TGTGCCAGCGCCGTCGGAGGGAACACCGGGGAGCTGTTTTTT.

The gene calls are TRBV5-5 and TRBJ2-2; D is uncertain. Between the trimmed V and J ends, which lost 1 base and 4 bases, there was a span of 14 bases. Germline loops: CDR1 SGHKS, CDR2 YYEKEE (reference sequence). CDR3 length equals 16 residues. In nucleotides, the CDR3 is TGTGCCAGCAGCTTGAAGCCATCGGCGAGCACCGGGGAGCTGTTTTTT. Its translation: CASSLKPSASTGELFF.

This clonotype is judged medium-sized. The chain is built from TRBV20-1 and TRBJ1-5; TRBD1 might be the D (5 bases). The CDR3 runs to 12 residues. V lost 6 bases to trimming and J lost 6 bases, with 12 bases between them. The germline CDR1 and CDR2 sequences are DFQATT and SNEGSKA (reference sequence). The CDR3 loop is CSARDIGQPQHF. In DNA form, the CDR3 reads TGCAGTGCCAGGGATATTGGTCAGCCCCAGCATTTT.

With regard to this clonotype: This may stem from a read error, because a much larger clone lies one nucleotide away. V and J are TRBV5-1 and TRBJ1-1; unclear D gene. Germline CDR1 and CDR2: SGHRS and YFSETQ. This CDR3 comprises 16 residues. The CDR3 reads CASSLSGPGLNAEAFF. The CDR3 bases are TGCGCCAGCAGCTTGTCCGGGCCAGGACTGAACGCTGAAGCTTTCTTT.

Concerning this clonotype: In this CDR3 the conserved last residue, phenylalanine or tryptophan, is missing, so a read error is likely. This sequence joins TRBV20-1 and TRBJ1-1; D gene ambiguous. This CDR3 has 13 amino acids. Deletions cut 7 bases from V and 4 bases from J, with 16 bases between. Germline CDR1 DFQATT, CDR2 SNEGSKA (reference sequence). The CDR3 bases are TGCAGTGTACCCGATAGTACGGTCACTGAAGCTTTCCTT. This encodes CSVPDSTVTEAFL.

About this clonotype itself: Just one base apart from a much larger clone, this may be a read error. The genes are TRBV28 and TRBJ1-5; 9 bases agree with TRBD1. CDR1 is MDHEN and CDR2 is SYDVKM in the germline V gene. There are 16 residues in the CDR3. Here the CDR3 reads CASLTGGRNSNQPKHF. DNA for the CDR3: TGTGCCAGCCTTACAGGGGGCAGGAATAGCAATCAGCCCAAGCATTTT.

This clonotype has only one observation. This chain connects TRBV5-6 to TRBJ2-2; 9 bases line up with TRBD2. With V trimmed by 6 bases and J by 7 bases, 13 bases remained unmatched. CDR1 and CDR2 from the germline V gene are SGHDT and YYEEEE. The CDR3 contains 16 residues. The CDR3 reads CASNFSSGINVGELFF. The CDR3 DNA follows: TGTGCCAGCAACTTCTCTAGCGGGATTAATGTCGGGGAGCTGTTTTTT.

This clonotype was detected a few times. Since the CDR3 does not end with the conserved phenylalanine or tryptophan, this likely comes from a read error. The V and J genes are TRBV20-1 and TRBJ1-1; D is possibly TRBD1 (6 bases). CDR1 is DFQATT, CDR2 SNEGSKA, per germline (reference sequence). This CDR3 region has 13 residues. Trimming removed 6 bases at V and 5 bases at J, with 16 bases between. The CDR3 nucleotides are TGCAGTGCAGACGACAAGGGGGGAACTGAAGCTTTCTGT. Translation: CSADDKGGTEAFC.

The chain links TRBV29-1 to TRBJ1-1; no clear D gene. The CDR3 is 11 amino acids. Per germline, CDR1 SQVTM and CDR2 ANQGSEA. Trimming shortened V by 2 bases and J by 11 bases, and 12 bases separated the two germline ends. The CDR3 is CSVERSFKAFF. The CDR3 DNA follows: TGCAGCGTTGAAAGGTCTTTCAAGGCTTTCTTT.

This sequence joins TRBV28 and TRBJ1-5, with no clear D. CDR1 is MDHEN, CDR2 SYDVKM, per germline. CDR3 size: 13 residues. V gave up 9 bases and J gave up 7 bases, with 16 bases separating them. CDR3 protein: CASHRLMEQPQHF. Written as DNA, the CDR3 is TGTGCCAGTCATAGACTGATGGAACAGCCCCAGCATTTT.

The V gene is TRBV28, the J gene TRBJ1-4; the D is unclear. There are 11 residues in the CDR3. V was pared by 3 bases and J by 13 bases, with 9 bases between. Germline values: CDR1 MDHEN, CDR2 SYDVKM. CDR3 bases: TGTGCCAGCAGTTTCGGCCGCAGACTGTTTTTT. Its protein is CASSFGRRLFF.